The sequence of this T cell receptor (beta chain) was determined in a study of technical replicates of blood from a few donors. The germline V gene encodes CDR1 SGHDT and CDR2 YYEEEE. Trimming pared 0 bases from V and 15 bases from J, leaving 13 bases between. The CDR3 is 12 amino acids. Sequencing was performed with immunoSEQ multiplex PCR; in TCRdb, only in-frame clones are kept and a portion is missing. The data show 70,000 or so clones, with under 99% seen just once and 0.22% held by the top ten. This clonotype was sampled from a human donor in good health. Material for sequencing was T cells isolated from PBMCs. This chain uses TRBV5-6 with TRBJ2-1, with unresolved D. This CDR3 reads CASSLVSSPPFF. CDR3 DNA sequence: TGTGCCAGCAGCTTGGTGTCTTCCCCTCCGTTCTTC.